What follows are 24 T cell receptor beta chains derived from one specimen sequenced in a study of blood T cell repertoires in COVID-19. Only in-frame clones appear in the TCRdb table, and some are missing; sequencing was by immunoSEQ multiplex PCR. In the table there are 100,000 to 150,000 clones, more than 75% of which are singletons. Material for sequencing was peripheral blood. The receptors originated from a woman in her 70s with COVID-19, enrolled during active disease.

The chain is built from TRBV5-1 and TRBJ2-1; 8 nucleotides match TRBD1. V lost 4 bases to trimming and J lost 2 bases; unmatched junction nucleotides: 5. Germline V gene lookup returns CDR1 SGHRS and CDR2 YFSETQ. The CDR3 sequence is 15 residues long. CDR3: CASSPRTGPYNEQFF. The CDR3 DNA is TGCGCCAGCAGCCCGCGGACAGGGCCCTACAATGAGCAGTTCTTC.

The chain carries TRBV5-4 and TRBJ2-5; perhaps TRBD1 as D (6 bases). The V and J ends lost 4 bases and 4 bases respectively, with 20 bases between them. The CDR3 spans 16 residues. The germline gives CDR1 SGHNT, CDR2 YYREEE (reference sequence). The CDR3 sequence: CASSPGAGQTTETQYF. The CDR3, as DNA: TGTGCCAGCAGCCCAGGGGCAGGCCAAACTACAGAGACCCAGTACTTC.

The chain carries TRBV7-9 and TRBJ1-1; weak D call: TRBD1 (5 bases). CDR1 is SEHNR, CDR2 FQNEAQ, per germline (reference sequence). The CDR3 totals 15 residues. The V and J ends lost 7 bases and 5 bases respectively, with 20 bases between them. CDR3 coding DNA: TGTGCCAGCATCCAACACACCCGCAGGGAAACTGAAGCTTTCTTT. Amino acid sequence: CASIQHTRRETEAFF.

The rearrangement joins TRBV10-3 to TRBJ2-7, with 11 nucleotides matching TRBD2. After removal of 7 bases from V and 7 bases from J, the junction contained 12 bases not matched to a gene. Germline lookup yields CDR1 ENHRY and CDR2 SYGVKD. This CDR3 spans 15 amino acids. Here the CDR3 DNA reads TGTGCCATCAAAGCCATGGCTAGCGGGGGGCAAGAGCAGTACTTC. Translated: CAIKAMASGGQEQYF.

This chain links TRBV4-1 with TRBJ2-2; 13 positions match TRBD2. Germline trimming cut 3 bases from V and 6 bases from J; bases unmatched to any gene: 10. The CDR3 has 18 residues. Germline CDR1 MGHRA, CDR2 YSYEKL. Here the CDR3 DNA reads TGCGCCAGCAGCCAGGCCGGACTAGCGGGGGTCGGGGCCGGGGAGCTGTTTTTT. It specifies CASSQAGLAGVGAGELFF.

This sequence joins TRBV9 and TRBJ2-1; D is unresolved. The CDR3 totals 14 residues. Trimming stripped 7 bases from V and 0 bases from J, with 11 bases between. CDR1 SGDLS and CDR2 YYNGEE come from the germline V gene. The CDR3 loop is CASSRTGSYNEQFF. The CDR3 DNA reads as TGTGCCAGCTCCCGAACCGGCTCCTACAATGAGCAGTTCTTC.

This clone was seen a few times. The chain recombines TRBV7-2 with TRBJ1-4, with D unresolved. The CDR3 has 17 residues. Trimming stripped 1 base from V and 7 bases from J, with 19 bases between. Germline loops: CDR1 SGHTA, CDR2 FQGNSA. CDR3 in amino acids: CASSLGFSGSVGEKLFF. The DNA for the CDR3 is TGTGCCAGCAGCTTAGGTTTTTCCGGGTCGGTTGGTGAAAAACTGTTTTTT.

The chain is built from TRBV30 and TRBJ1-3, with D maybe TRBD1 (5 bases). The CDR3 covers 15 residues. The germline V gene encodes CDR1 GTSNPN and CDR2 SVGIG (reference sequence). V lost 7 bases to trimming and J lost 0 bases, with 16 bases between them. Written as DNA, the CDR3 is TGTGCCTCCGCCCCGAGAACAGGCTCTGGAAACACCATATATTTT. Residues: CASAPRTGSGNTIYF.

J is TRBJ2-1 and V is TRBV5-1; 7 positions agree with TRBD2. Germline-derived CDR1 and CDR2 are SGHRS and YFSETQ. After removal of 2 bases from V and 15 bases from J, the junction contained 8 bases not matched to a gene. The CDR3 runs to 12 residues. This CDR3 is CASSLEAPGGFF. The CDR3 nucleotides read TGCGCCAGCAGCTTAGAGGCCCCGGGAGGGTTCTTC.

The chain carries TRBV7-8 and TRBJ1-1, with D possibly matching TRBD1 (6 bases). The germline V and J ends were trimmed by 1 base and 8 bases, with 17 bases remaining between them. Per germline, CDR1 SGHVS and CDR2 FQNEAQ. This CDR3 spans 15 amino acids. The CDR3: CASSLEYRDTREAFF. Here the CDR3 DNA reads TGTGCCAGCAGCTTAGAATACCGGGACACGCGAGAAGCTTTCTTT.

The count of this clone is one. V is TRBV20-1 and J is TRBJ1-6, with 7 nucleotides matching TRBD1. The CDR3 has 21 amino acids. Germline loops: CDR1 DFQATT, CDR2 SNEGSKA (reference sequence). With 3 bases clipped from V and 0 bases from J, the junction kept 20 bases outside the gene matches. The CDR3 here is CSASGYWTGNGHSSYNSPLHF. In DNA, the CDR3 is TGCAGTGCTAGTGGGTACTGGACAGGCAACGGACATAGCTCCTATAATTCACCCCTCCACTTT.

The V gene is TRBV2, the J gene TRBJ2-7; 7 bases are shared with TRBD1. The length of the CDR3 is 14 residues. CDR1 is SNHLY, CDR2 FYNNEI, per germline. The V segment lost 6 bases and the J segment 7 bases; nucleotides outside the gene matches: 12. CDR3 coding DNA: TGTGCCAGCAGAGAAAGGACAGGATTGGGTGAGCAGTACTTC. As protein: CASRERTGLGEQYF.

The V and J genes are TRBV19 and TRBJ1-1; D unresolved. The CDR3 is 13 residues long. V lost 4 bases, J lost 1 base, and 7 bases lay in between. The germline V gene has CDR1 LNHDA and CDR2 SQIVND (reference sequence). In nucleotides, the CDR3 is TGTGCCAGTAGTACTGAGGAGAACACTGAAGCTTTCTTT. Translated, it gives CASSTEENTEAFF.

The rearrangement links TRBV4-2 to TRBJ1-6; 11 nucleotides match TRBD1. CDR3 length: 17 amino acids. Germline assignment: CDR1 LGHNA and CDR2 YNFKEQ. J was trimmed by 9 bases and V by 0 bases; bases with no gene match: 7. The CDR3 here is CASSQDGAGTGGSPLHF. The CDR3 DNA sequence: TGTGCCAGCAGCCAAGATGGGGCCGGGACAGGGGGTTCACCCCTCCACTTT.

The chain recombines TRBV30 with TRBJ2-3; tentative D call: TRBD2 (6 bases). The CDR3 is 15 residues long. Germline V gene lookup returns CDR1 GTSNPN and CDR2 SVGIG (reference sequence). The germline V and J ends were trimmed by 5 bases and 5 bases, with 20 bases remaining between them. Here the CDR3 reads CAWLLLRRGIDTQYF. Written as DNA, the CDR3 is TGTGCCTGGCTTCTCCTGAGGCGGGGAATAGATACGCAGTATTTT.

The table lists this clone with a count of one. The chain recombines TRBV2 with TRBJ1-4; 8 nucleotides match TRBD1. The CDR3 consists of 15 residues. CDR1 is SNHLY and CDR2 is FYNNEI in the germline V gene. Trimming took 3 bases from V and 8 from J; bases not matched to a gene: 8. CDR3 sequence reads: CASSEGGQGGEKLFF. DNA for the CDR3: TGTGCCAGCAGTGAGGGAGGACAGGGTGGAGAAAAACTGTTTTTT.

The V call is TRBV10-3, the J call TRBJ2-7, with 8 bases aligning to TRBD1. The CDR3 is 14 residues long. V shed 4 bases, J shed 1 base, and the junction held 3 bases outside the gene matches. Germline CDR1 reads ENHRY; CDR2 reads SYGVKD. This CDR3 is CAISADRGSYEQYF. CDR3 bases: TGTGCCATCAGTGCCGACAGGGGATCCTACGAGCAGTACTTC.

This clone was picked up one time. V is TRBV7-9 and J is TRBJ1-1; 12 bases align to TRBD1. There are 18 residues in the CDR3. Germline-derived CDR1 and CDR2 are SEHNR and FQNEAQ (reference sequence). The junction had 14 bases not matched to a gene; V was cut back by 4 bases and J by 5 bases. CDR3 sequence reads: CASSSVTGTGGLSTEAFF. The CDR3 DNA follows: TGTGCCAGCAGCTCAGTCACCGGGACAGGGGGCTTGTCTACTGAAGCTTTCTTT.

The chain carries TRBV6-1 and TRBJ1-3, with TRBD1 matching 9 bases. The germline V gene has CDR1 MNHNS and CDR2 SASEGT. This CDR3 contains 17 residues. J lost 1 base, V lost 4 bases, and 8 bases had no gene match. CDR3 amino acids: CASSVSPGQGSGNTIYF. The CDR3 region has the DNA TGTGCCAGCAGTGTCAGCCCGGGACAGGGATCTGGAAACACCATATATTTT.

The sample holds a few counts of this clone. A read error may account for a junction end that differs from germline. The chain uses TRBV2 and TRBJ1-2; D is unclear. Germline lookup yields CDR1 SNHLY and CDR2 FYNNEI. CDR3 length: 17 amino acids. CDR3 protein: CASSEWEFTSVNYGYTF. The CDR3 DNA follows: TGTGCCAGCAGTGAATGGGAGTTCACATCCGTTAACTATGGTTACACCTTC.

V usage is TRBV15 and J usage is TRBJ1-6, with D possibly TRBD1 on 5 matching bases. CDR1 and CDR2 from the germline V gene are LNHNV and YYDKDF (reference sequence). The CDR3 is 14 residues long. The V end was cut by 4 bases, the J end by 10 bases, with 14 bases between. The CDR3 spells CATSKGSLGSPLHF. The CDR3 DNA follows: TGTGCCACCAGCAAGGGGTCCCTGGGATCACCCCTCCACTTT.

CDR3 sequence (DNA): TGTGCCAGCAGCCCCGGACTGGGTACGGCTTTCTTT. Translating it yields CASSPGLGTAFF. The V call is TRBV7-9, the J call TRBJ1-1; no reliable D call. CDR1 SEHNR and CDR2 FQNEAQ come from the germline V gene (reference sequence). Between the trimmed V and J ends, which lost 5 bases and 11 bases, there was a span of 15 bases. The CDR3 extends over 12 amino acids.

This clone was observed a few times. V is TRBV6-6 and J is TRBJ2-7; no firm D call. The CDR3 has 11 residues. From germline, CDR1 is MNHNY and CDR2 SVGAGI (reference sequence). V was trimmed by 6 bases and J by 4 bases, leaving 7 bases between them. The CDR3 bases are TGTGCCAGCAGATCCGGGTACGAGCAGTACTTC. Translating gives CASRSGYEQYF.

The chain recombines TRBV10-3 with TRBJ2-5; possible D gene TRBD1, 5 bases. Germline loops: CDR1 ENHRY, CDR2 SYGVKD. V dropped 4 bases and J dropped 0 bases, with 18 bases sitting between them. This CDR3 has 17 residues. The DNA for the CDR3 is TGTGCCATCAGTGCTGGGGTCAGGGCTGGGGACCAAGAGACCCAGTACTTC. Amino acids: CAISAGVRAGDQETQYF.